This T cell receptor (beta chain) stems from a study of blood T cell repertoires in COVID-19. In the study overall: Spain, Italy and the United States supplied samples that represented acute and convalescent COVID-19. PBMCs, B-cell-depleted T cells, or T cells provided the cDNA or gDNA that made up the material.

The V and J ends lost 1 base and 8 bases, in that order; junction bases with no gene match: 3. Germline V gives CDR1 MDHEN, CDR2 SYDVKM. The CDR3 covers 14 residues. In the study's own analysis: The assay estimated nucleated cells by amplifying reference gene primers. Generated by immunoSEQ multiplex PCR, the TCRdb table keeps only in-frame clones and is missing some. V, J and clone size are those of that table, while D and trimming were read from the DNA. The sample includes 200,000 to 300,000 clones, 80% to 90% of them seen just once. The source of this sequence is a man aged 55 to 70 with acute or convalescent COVID-19. Sample: peripheral blood. The chain employs TRBV28 and TRBJ2-2, with 8 positions matching TRBD2. The CDR3 DNA is TGTGCCAGCAGTTTATCGGGGACTAGGGGGGAGCTGTTTTTT. It translates to CASSLSGTRGELFF.